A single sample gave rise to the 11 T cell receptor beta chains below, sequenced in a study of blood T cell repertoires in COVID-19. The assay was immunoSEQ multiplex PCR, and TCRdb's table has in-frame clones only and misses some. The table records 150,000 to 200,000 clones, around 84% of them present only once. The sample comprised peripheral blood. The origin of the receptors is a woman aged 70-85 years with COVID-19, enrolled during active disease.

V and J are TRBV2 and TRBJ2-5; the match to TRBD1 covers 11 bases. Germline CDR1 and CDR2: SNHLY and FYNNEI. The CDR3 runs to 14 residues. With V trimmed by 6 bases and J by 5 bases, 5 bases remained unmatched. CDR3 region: CASRDRGPGETQYF. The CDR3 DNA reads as TGTGCCAGCAGGGACAGGGGGCCGGGGGAGACCCAGTACTTC.

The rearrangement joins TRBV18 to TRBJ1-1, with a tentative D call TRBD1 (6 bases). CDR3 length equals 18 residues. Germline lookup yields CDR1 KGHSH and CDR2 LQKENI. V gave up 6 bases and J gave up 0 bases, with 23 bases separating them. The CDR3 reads CASSPAAAGVPMNTEAFF. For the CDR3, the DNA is TGTGCCAGCTCCCCAGCGGCGGCAGGGGTCCCCATGAACACTGAAGCTTTCTTT.

The CDR3 DNA reads as TGCAGCGCACAGACAGGGGTGGACTATGGCTACACCTTC. Translated, it gives CSAQTGVDYGYTF. V is TRBV29-1 and J is TRBJ1-2; 8 bases are a match to TRBD1. V was pared by 7 bases and J by 3 bases, with 7 bases of the junction left unmatched. The CDR3 runs to 13 residues. The germline V gene has CDR1 SQVTM and CDR2 ANQGSEA.

Here the CDR3 reads CASSSDRLFTEAFF. The DNA of the CDR3 is TGTGCCAGCAGCTCAGACAGGCTGTTCACTGAAGCTTTCTTT. V gene TRBV7-9 combines with J gene TRBJ1-1; tentative D call: TRBD1 (6 bases). This CDR3 is built from 14 residues. The V gene lost 4 bases and the J gene lost 4 bases, with 13 bases spanning the gap. CDR1 is SEHNR, CDR2 FQNEAQ, per germline (reference sequence).

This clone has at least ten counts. In DNA form, the CDR3 reads TGTGCCAGCGGTACAGAAACTGAAGCTTTCTTT. Its translation: CASGTETEAFF. This chain joins TRBV11-1 and TRBJ1-1, with no clear D. The germline V and J ends were trimmed by 8 bases and 5 bases, with 9 bases remaining between them. Germline-derived CDR1 and CDR2 are SGHAT and FQDESV (reference sequence). The CDR3 is 11 amino acids. The full variable domain, rest sourced from reference TRBV11-1 and TRBJ1-1, is EAEVAQSPRYKITEKSQAVAFWCDPISGHATLYWYRQILGQGPELLVQFQDESVVDDSQLPKDRFSAERLKGVDSTLKIQPAELGDSAMYLCASGTETEAFFGQGTRLTVV.

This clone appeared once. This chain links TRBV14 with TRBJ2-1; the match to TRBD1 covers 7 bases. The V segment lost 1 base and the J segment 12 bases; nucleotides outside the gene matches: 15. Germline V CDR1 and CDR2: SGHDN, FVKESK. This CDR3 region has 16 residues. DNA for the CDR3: TGTGCCAGCAGCCAAGGGGGTTTGACAGGGTCGGGCTCGCAGTTCTTC. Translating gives CASSQGGLTGSGSQFF. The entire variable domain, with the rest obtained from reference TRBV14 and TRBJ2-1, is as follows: EAGVTQFPSHSVIEKGQTVTLRCDPISGHDNLYWYRRVMGKEIKFLLHFVKESKQDESGMPNNRFLAERTGGTYSTLKVQPAELEDSGVYFCASSQGGLTGSGSQFFGPGTRLTVL.

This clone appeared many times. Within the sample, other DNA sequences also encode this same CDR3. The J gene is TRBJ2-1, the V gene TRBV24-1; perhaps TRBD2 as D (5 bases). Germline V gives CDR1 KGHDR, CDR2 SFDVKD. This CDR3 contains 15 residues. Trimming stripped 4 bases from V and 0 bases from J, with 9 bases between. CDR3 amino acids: CATSDLGSSYNEQFF. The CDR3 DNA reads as TGTGCCACCAGTGACTTGGGGAGCTCCTACAATGAGCAGTTCTTC.

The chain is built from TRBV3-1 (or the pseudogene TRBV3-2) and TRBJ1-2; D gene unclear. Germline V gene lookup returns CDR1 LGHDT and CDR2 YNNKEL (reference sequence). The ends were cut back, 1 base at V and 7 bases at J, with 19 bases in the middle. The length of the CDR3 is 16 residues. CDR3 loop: CASSQVSPGSHGGYTF. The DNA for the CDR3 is TGTGCCAGCAGCCAAGTAAGCCCCGGGTCACACGGTGGCTACACCTTC.

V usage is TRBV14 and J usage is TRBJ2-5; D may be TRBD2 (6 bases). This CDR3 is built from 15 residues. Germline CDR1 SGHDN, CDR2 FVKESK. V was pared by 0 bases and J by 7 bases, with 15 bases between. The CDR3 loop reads CASSQDSGPRGTQYF. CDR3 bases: TGTGCCAGCAGCCAAGATAGCGGCCCACGGGGGACCCAGTACTTC.

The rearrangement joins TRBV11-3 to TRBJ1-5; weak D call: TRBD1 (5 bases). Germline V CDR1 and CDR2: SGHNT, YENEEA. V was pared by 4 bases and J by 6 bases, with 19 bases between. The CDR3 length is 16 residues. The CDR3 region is CASSCLRGAGGQPQHF. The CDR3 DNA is TGTGCCAGCAGCTGTCTACGAGGGGCGGGGGGTCAGCCCCAGCATTTT.

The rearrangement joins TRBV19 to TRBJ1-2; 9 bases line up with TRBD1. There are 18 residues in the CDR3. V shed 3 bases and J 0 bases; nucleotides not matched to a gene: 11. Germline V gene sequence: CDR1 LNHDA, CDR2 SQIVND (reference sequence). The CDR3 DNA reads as TGTGCCAGTAGTATGAAAGGGACAGGGATGCGAGCTAACTATGGCTACACCTTC. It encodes CASSMKGTGMRANYGYTF.